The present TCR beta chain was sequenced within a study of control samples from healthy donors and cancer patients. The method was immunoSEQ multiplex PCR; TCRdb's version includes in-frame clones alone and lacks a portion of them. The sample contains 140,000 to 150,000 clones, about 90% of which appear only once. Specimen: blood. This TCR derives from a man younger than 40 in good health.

In DNA form, the CDR3 reads TGCGCCAGCAGCTTGGTTGGTACCTACGAGCAGTACTTC. Translating it yields CASSLVGTYEQYF. The genes are TRBV5-1 and TRBJ2-7; D unclear. The V and J ends lost 0 bases and 2 bases respectively, with 6 bases between them. This CDR3 is built from 13 residues. Germline CDR1 and CDR2: SGHRS and YFSETQ.